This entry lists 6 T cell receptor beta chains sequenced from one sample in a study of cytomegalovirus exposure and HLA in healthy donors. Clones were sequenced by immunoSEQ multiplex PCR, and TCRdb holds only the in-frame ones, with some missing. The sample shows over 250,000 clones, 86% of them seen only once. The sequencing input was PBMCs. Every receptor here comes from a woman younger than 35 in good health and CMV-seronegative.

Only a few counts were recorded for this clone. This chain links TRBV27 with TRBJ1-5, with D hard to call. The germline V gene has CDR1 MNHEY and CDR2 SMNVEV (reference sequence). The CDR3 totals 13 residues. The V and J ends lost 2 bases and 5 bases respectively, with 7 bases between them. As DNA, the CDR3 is TGTGCCAGCAGTTTAGGGCAGCATCAGCCCCAGCATTTT. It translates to CASSLGQHQPQHF.

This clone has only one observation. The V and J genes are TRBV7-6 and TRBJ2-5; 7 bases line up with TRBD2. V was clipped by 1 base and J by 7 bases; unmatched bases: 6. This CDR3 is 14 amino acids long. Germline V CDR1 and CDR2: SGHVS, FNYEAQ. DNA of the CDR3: TGTGCCAGCAGCTTAGGACTAGGGGAGGGGACCCAGTACTTC. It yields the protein CASSLGLGEGTQYF.

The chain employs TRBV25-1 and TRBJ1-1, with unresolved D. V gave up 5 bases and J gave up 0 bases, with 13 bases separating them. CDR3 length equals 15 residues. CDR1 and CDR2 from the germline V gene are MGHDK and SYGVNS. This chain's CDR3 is CASSPGSTLNTEAFF. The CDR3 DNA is TGTGCCAGCAGTCCGGGGTCAACCCTGAACACTGAAGCTTTCTTT.

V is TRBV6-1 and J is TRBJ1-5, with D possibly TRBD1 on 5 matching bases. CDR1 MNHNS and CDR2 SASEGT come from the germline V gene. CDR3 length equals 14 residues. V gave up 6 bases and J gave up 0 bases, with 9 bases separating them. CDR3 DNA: TGTGCCAGCAGAGGGGATTATAGCAATCAGCCCCAGCATTTT. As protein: CASRGDYSNQPQHF.

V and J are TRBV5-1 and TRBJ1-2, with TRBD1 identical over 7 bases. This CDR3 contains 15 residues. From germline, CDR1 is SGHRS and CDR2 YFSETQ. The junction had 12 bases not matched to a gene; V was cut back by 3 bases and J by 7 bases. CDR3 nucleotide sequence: TGCGCCAGCAGCTGGGGAGACAGGGACGAGGGTGGCTACACCTTC. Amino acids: CASSWGDRDEGGYTF.

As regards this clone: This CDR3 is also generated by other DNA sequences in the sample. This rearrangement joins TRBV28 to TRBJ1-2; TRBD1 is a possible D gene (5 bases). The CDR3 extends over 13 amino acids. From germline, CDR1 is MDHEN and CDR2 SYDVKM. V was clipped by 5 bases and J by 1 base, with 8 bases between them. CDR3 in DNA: TGTGCCAGCAGTCCTCAGGGTAACTATGGCTACACCTTC. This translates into CASSPQGNYGYTF.